The entry below describes one T cell receptor (beta chain). V shed 6 bases, J shed 0 bases, and the junction held 7 bases outside the gene matches. CDR1 KGHDR and CDR2 SFDVKD come from the germline V gene. The CDR3 loop spans 18 amino acids. The data derive from a study of blood T cell repertoires in COVID-19. Study information: Acute and convalescent COVID-19 samples came from the United States, Italy and Spain.

Cohorts were based on clinical histories the participants reported. Recovered status applied to Cohort 3 donors who had two consecutive negative PCRs. It also applied to those with clearance or with symptom resolution. In the original processing: Amplification of reference gene primers provided the estimated nucleated cell counts. Using immunoSEQ multiplex PCR, the repertoire was profiled, and TCRdb retains in-frame clones only, with some absent. The D gene and trimming were derived from the DNA, and the V and J assignments and clone size from that table. The sample shows almost 250,000 clones, roughly 91% of them seen only once.

The sequencing sample was made of PBMCs or T cells enriched from blood (not recorded which). The gene calls are TRBV24-1 and TRBJ2-2; 12 bases match TRBD2. The source is a young woman who had recovered from COVID-19. CDR3 residues: CATSIRTSGAPNTGELFF. In DNA form, the CDR3 reads TGTGCCACCAGTATAAGGACTAGCGGGGCCCCGAACACCGGGGAGCTGTTTTTT.